Presented here are 5 T cell receptor beta chains from one specimen sequenced in a study of shared clonotypes between healthy human individuals. Naivety among CD8 cells was defined by CD45RO negativity and positive CCR7 selection, thereby excluding terminally differentiated effector memory CD45RA+ cells. Data came from immunoSEQ multiplex PCR; TCRdb stores just in-frame clones and leaves some out. The table includes about 2.1 million clones, about 93% detected once. Sequencing input: naive CD8+ T cells from PBMCs. Receptors were obtained from a man aged 18 to 29 in good health. Some clones in this sample may be carry-over from other donors' samples.

J is TRBJ2-3 and V is TRBV5-4, with D hard to call. Trimming stripped 2 bases from V and 6 bases from J, with 16 bases between. Per germline, CDR1 SGHNT and CDR2 YYREEE (reference sequence). CDR3 length: 15 amino acids. CDR3 residues: CASSFGVGDPDTQYF. The CDR3 DNA sequence: TGTGCCAGCAGCTTTGGTGTCGGCGATCCGGATACGCAGTATTTT.

The chain has TRBV5-4 and TRBJ2-7, with 12 bases that match TRBD2. CDR1 is SGHNT, CDR2 YYREEE, per germline (reference sequence). V was clipped by 4 bases and J by 3 bases; unmatched bases: 8. The CDR3 contains 16 residues. CDR3 amino acids: CASSPRLAGESYEQYF. CDR3 DNA: TGTGCCAGCAGCCCTAGACTAGCGGGAGAGAGCTACGAGCAGTACTTC.

The J gene is TRBJ1-1, the V gene TRBV7-9; the D gene is possibly TRBD1 (5 bases). V gave up 2 bases and J gave up 2 bases, with 12 bases separating them. The CDR3 runs to 15 residues. Germline CDR1 reads SEHNR; CDR2 reads FQNEAQ (reference sequence). The CDR3 spells CASSLLRQGNTEAFF. The CDR3 coding sequence is TGTGCCAGCAGCTTACTCAGGCAGGGTAACACTGAAGCTTTCTTT.

The chain carries TRBV28 and TRBJ2-3, with D maybe TRBD2 (7 bases). This CDR3 contains 16 residues. The V end lost 2 bases, the J end lost 5 bases, and 17 bases lay between the germline ends. Per germline, CDR1 MDHEN and CDR2 SYDVKM. The CDR3 loop is CASSLSQGRVGDTQYF. For the CDR3, the DNA is TGTGCCAGCAGTTTAAGTCAGGGGAGGGTTGGAGATACGCAGTATTTT.

The J gene is TRBJ1-2, the V gene TRBV11-2; tentatively, D is TRBD1 (5 bases). Germline CDR1 and CDR2: SGHAT and FQNNGV. Trimming stripped 0 bases from V and 4 bases from J, with 15 bases between. The CDR3 loop spans 16 amino acids. This CDR3 is CASSLDGLGVSYGYTF. The CDR3 region has the DNA TGTGCCAGCAGCTTAGATGGTCTGGGGGTGAGCTATGGCTACACCTTC.